Listed here are 20 T cell receptor beta chains from one sample, sequenced in a study of blood T cell repertoires in COVID-19. This table comes from immunoSEQ multiplex PCR, and its TCRdb copy is limited to in-frame clones, with some not included. The profile covers roughly 140,000 clones, with 76% appearing a single time and around 3.4% taken by the ten largest. The sample comprised peripheral blood. The receptors here all came from a woman older than 75 with acute or convalescent COVID-19.

As DNA, the CDR3 is TGTGCCAGCTCACCAATTAGCGGGACAAACACCGGGGAGCTGTTTTTT. Encoded protein: CASSPISGTNTGELFF. The rearrangement joins TRBV18 to TRBJ2-2; 8 positions agree with TRBD2. With V trimmed by 2 bases and J by 2 bases, 4 bases remained unmatched. The CDR3 length is 16 residues. The germline V gene has CDR1 KGHSH and CDR2 LQKENI. Full variable domain (remainder filled in from reference TRBV18 and TRBJ2-2): NAGVMQNPRHLVRRRGQEARLRCSPMKGHSHVYWYRQLPEEGLKFMVYLQKENIIDESGMPKERFSAEFPKEGPSILRIQQVVRGDSAAYFCASSPISGTNTGELFFGEGSRLTVL.

There are a few counts of this clone. The J gene is TRBJ2-7, the V gene TRBV6-1, with TRBD2 matching over 9 bases. Trimming removed 2 bases from V and 2 bases from J; junction bases left unmatched: 10. CDR3 length: 17 amino acids. CDR1 MNHNS and CDR2 SASEGT come from the germline V gene. CDR3 DNA sequence: TGTGCCAGCAGTGAAATGGGACCGCTAGCGGGGCCCTACGAGCAGTACTTC. Its translation is CASSEMGPLAGPYEQYF.

This chain uses TRBV2 with TRBJ2-5, with D possibly matching TRBD1 (5 bases). Germline V CDR1 and CDR2: SNHLY, FYNNEI. Trimming removed 7 bases from V and 5 bases from J, with 17 bases in between. This CDR3 has 14 amino acids. CDR3 amino acids: CASITVDSQETQYF. DNA of the CDR3: TGTGCCAGCATTACCGTTGACAGTCAGGAGACCCAGTACTTC. The full variable domain, completed using reference TRBV2 and TRBJ2-5, is EPEVTQTPSHQVTQMGQEVILRCVPISNHLYFYWYRQILGQKVEFLVSFYNNEISEKSEIFDDQFSVERPDGSNFTLKIRSTKLEDSAMYFCASITVDSQETQYFGPGTRLLVL.

This sequence joins TRBV14 and TRBJ2-3; maybe TRBD1 (5 bases). Germline V gene data show CDR1 as SGHDN and CDR2 as FVKESK. This CDR3 is 16 amino acids long. V was trimmed by 0 bases and J by 4 bases, leaving 14 bases between them. The CDR3 bases are TGTGCCAGCAGCCAAGAAAGGCGCAGGGCGGCAGATACGCAGTATTTT. Amino acid sequence: CASSQERRRAADTQYF.

In DNA, the CDR3 is TGCGCCAGCAGCCCCGGCGGGAGCTCCTACAATGAGCAGTTCTTC. Its protein is CASSPGGSSYNEQFF. This rearrangement joins TRBV5-1 to TRBJ2-1; TRBD2 agrees at 7 bases. V shed 4 bases, J shed 0 bases, and the junction held 4 bases outside the gene matches. Germline lookup yields CDR1 SGHRS and CDR2 YFSETQ. The CDR3 consists of 15 residues.

The V call is TRBV29-1, the J call TRBJ1-5; D not certain. The CDR3 runs to 16 residues. V shed 7 bases and J shed 4 bases, with 23 bases lying between them. Germline-derived CDR1 and CDR2 are SQVTM and ANQGSEA. CDR3 amino acids: CSAQVRGFEGNQPQHF. The CDR3 DNA sequence: TGCAGCGCTCAAGTGCGGGGATTTGAAGGAAATCAGCCCCAGCATTTT.

The chain recombines TRBV6-5 with TRBJ1-1; D possibly corresponds to TRBD1 (5 bases). Germline V CDR1 and CDR2: MNHEY, SVGAGI. This CDR3 spans 14 amino acids. The V gene lost 6 bases and the J gene lost 1 base, with 12 bases spanning the gap. The CDR3 nucleotides are TGTGCCAGCAGCGACCTTGACAGGAACACTGAAGCTTTCTTT. Translating gives CASSDLDRNTEAFF.

The chain is built from TRBV7-9 and TRBJ1-2; a weak D match, TRBD1 (6 bases). The germline gives CDR1 SEHNR, CDR2 FQNEAQ (reference sequence). Trimming pared 7 bases from V and 5 bases from J, leaving 17 bases between. The CDR3 runs 14 residues. The CDR3 bases are TGTGCCAGCACCCCTGGGGGGGGACAATATGGCTACACCTTC. Its translation: CASTPGGGQYGYTF. Full variable domain (rest looked up from reference TRBV7-9 and TRBJ1-2): DTGVSQNPRHKITKRGQNVTFRCDPISEHNRLYWYRQTLGQGPEFLTYFQNEAQLEKSRLLSDRFSAERPKGSFSTLEIQRTEQGDSAMYLCASTPGGGQYGYTFGSGTRLTVV.

The chain links TRBV5-1 to TRBJ1-5; D might be TRBD1 (5 bases). The V and J ends lost 3 bases and 3 bases respectively, with 7 bases between them. Germline CDR1 SGHRS, CDR2 YFSETQ. CDR3 length: 13 amino acids. CDR3 sequence: CASSSDTNQPQHF. The CDR3 DNA reads TGCGCCAGCAGCTCGGACACCAATCAGCCCCAGCATTTT. Using reference TRBV5-1 and TRBJ1-5 for the parts outside the CDR3, the full variable domain is KAGVTQTPRYLIKTRGQQVTLSCSPISGHRSVSWYQQTPGQGLQFLFEYFSETQRNKGNFPGRFSGRQFSNSRSEMNVSTLELGDSALYLCASSSDTNQPQHFGDGTRLSIL.

This clone has just a few counts. The chain has TRBV7-9 and TRBJ1-5; D not certain. CDR1 SEHNR and CDR2 FQNEAQ come from the germline V gene (reference sequence). The V end was cut by 2 bases, the J end by 7 bases, with 6 bases between. The CDR3 length is 12 residues. The CDR3 spells CASSLTSQPQHF. Here the CDR3 DNA reads TGTGCCAGCAGCTTAACTAGCCAGCCCCAGCATTTT.

This clone came up once. The chain has TRBV20-1 and TRBJ1-1, with 7 bases that match TRBD1. The CDR3 extends over 11 amino acids. The germline gives CDR1 DFQATT, CDR2 SNEGSKA (reference sequence). The junction had 3 bases not matched to a gene; V was cut back by 6 bases and J by 5 bases. Here the CDR3 reads CSAGGRTEAFF. The CDR3 bases are TGCAGTGCAGGGGGCCGGACTGAAGCTTTCTTT.

The chain carries TRBV21-1 and TRBJ2-7; whether TRBD1, the table's D call, matches the DNA was not checked. TRBV21-1 is an annotated pseudogene. This CDR3 comprises 17 residues. The DNA for the CDR3 is TGTGCCAGCAGCAAAGAGAGGGGGCCGGACACTTCCTACGAGCAGTACTTC. It is translated as CASSKERGPDTSYEQYF.

V usage is TRBV2 and J usage is TRBJ1-5; no clear D. V lost 4 bases, J lost 5 bases, and 12 bases lay in between. In germline, CDR1 is SNHLY, CDR2 FYNNEI. The CDR3 is 14 residues long. The CDR3: CASSVLSVDQPQHF. The CDR3 DNA sequence: TGTGCCAGCAGTGTTCTGAGTGTAGATCAGCCCCAGCATTTT.

This clone occurred once. This chain joins TRBV6-1 and TRBJ1-4; TRBD1 aligns across 7 bases. The V and J ends lost 2 bases and 16 bases, in that order; junction bases with no gene match: 10. This CDR3 is 13 amino acids long. From germline, CDR1 is MNHNS and CDR2 SASEGT. This CDR3 reads CASSETGVTFGFF. CDR3 nucleotide sequence: TGTGCCAGCAGTGAAACAGGGGTCACGTTTGGGTTTTTT.

This chain joins TRBV19 and TRBJ2-7, with 8 bases that match TRBD1. J lost 3 bases, V lost 11 bases, and 12 bases had no gene match. This CDR3 region has 14 residues. The germline gives CDR1 LNHDA, CDR2 SQIVND (reference sequence). This CDR3 reads CASKPRTGSYEQYF. Here the CDR3 DNA reads TGTGCCTCAAAACCCAGGACAGGGAGCTACGAGCAGTACTTC.

This chain connects TRBV5-1 to TRBJ2-5; TRBD2 matches 13 bases. CDR1 is SGHRS and CDR2 is YFSETQ in the germline V gene. V shed 4 bases, J shed 3 bases, and the junction held 3 bases outside the gene matches. The CDR3 totals 15 residues. The CDR3 reads CASSHGLAGEETQYF. Written as DNA, the CDR3 is TGCGCCAGCAGCCACGGACTAGCGGGAGAAGAGACCCAGTACTTC.

V is TRBV7-8 and J is TRBJ2-6; TRBD1 matches at 8 bases. Germline V gives CDR1 SGHVS, CDR2 FQNEAQ. The CDR3 sequence is 19 residues long. V lost 3 bases to trimming and J lost 0 bases; unmatched junction nucleotides: 10. This chain's CDR3 is CASSFQKRTGNSGANVLTF. As DNA, the CDR3 is TGTGCCAGCAGCTTCCAGAAGCGGACAGGGAACTCTGGGGCCAACGTCCTGACTTTC.

This sequence joins TRBV7-2 and TRBJ1-6; possibly TRBD1 for D (5 bases). Trimming removed 2 bases at V and 5 bases at J, with 10 bases between. The V gene's germline CDR1 is SGHTA and CDR2 FQGNSA. The length of the CDR3 is 15 residues. The CDR3 DNA follows: TGTGCCAGCAGCTTAACACCAGGGAATAATTCACCCCTCCACTTT. Protein: CASSLTPGNNSPLHF.

The chain links TRBV5-5 to TRBJ1-6; maybe TRBD1 (5 bases). V was pared by 4 bases and J by 10 bases, with 9 bases between. The germline V gene has CDR1 SGHKS and CDR2 YYEKEE (reference sequence). The CDR3 runs 12 residues. The CDR3 coding sequence is TGTGCCAGCAGCAAGGACACCTCACCCCTCCACTTT. Translated: CASSKDTSPLHF.

The V gene is TRBV6-1, the J gene TRBJ1-6; no firm D call. The V gene lost 3 bases and the J gene lost 7 bases, with 16 bases spanning the gap. Germline V gives CDR1 MNHNS, CDR2 SASEGT. The CDR3 spans 16 residues. CDR3 bases: TGTGCCAGCAGTGACACGAGGGTTAGCGGGAATTCACCCCTCCACTTT. Amino acids: CASSDTRVSGNSPLHF.